These 18 T cell receptor beta chains were all obtained from the same sample, sequenced in a study of blood T cell repertoires in COVID-19. Sequencing was performed with immunoSEQ multiplex PCR; in TCRdb, only in-frame clones are kept and a portion is missing. In the table there are around 160,000 clones, 80% to 90% of which are singletons. Sample: peripheral blood. The origin of the receptors is a human donor in a cohort sampled during active COVID-19.

The chain recombines TRBV5-1 with TRBJ2-1; possibly TRBD1 or TRBD2 for D (5 bases each). The V gene's germline CDR1 is SGHRS and CDR2 YFSETQ. V was shortened by 4 bases and J by 2 bases, with 16 bases between the two germline ends. CDR3 length: 16 residues. CDR3 loop: CASSLGLARAYNEQFF. In DNA form, the CDR3 reads TGCGCCAGCAGCCTGGGGCTAGCACGGGCCTACAATGAGCAGTTCTTC.

The chain is built from TRBV28 and TRBJ2-3; 8 nucleotides match TRBD2. Germline-derived CDR1 and CDR2 are MDHEN and SYDVKM. With 6 bases clipped from V and 2 bases from J, the junction kept 7 bases outside the gene matches. This CDR3 spans 15 amino acids. CDR3 amino acids: CASRGGGRYTDTQYF. CDR3 coding DNA: TGTGCCAGCAGGGGCGGCGGGAGGTACACAGATACGCAGTATTTT.

The chain links TRBV6-5 to TRBJ2-5; possible D gene TRBD1, 6 bases. With 10 bases removed from V and 2 bases from J, the gap between germline ends came to 14 bases. Germline values: CDR1 MNHEY, CDR2 SVGAGI. CDR3 length equals 13 residues. The CDR3, as DNA: TGTGCCACTCAGGGGCCCCCACAAGAGACCCAGTACTTC. Translation: CATQGPPQETQYF.

The rearrangement joins TRBV28 to TRBJ1-1, with TRBD1 as a possible D gene (6 bases). The germline V gene has CDR1 MDHEN and CDR2 SYDVKM. This CDR3 contains 15 residues. The V gene lost 6 bases and the J gene lost 8 bases, with 22 bases spanning the gap. CDR3 loop: CASSSYLQQGAEAFF. Here the CDR3 DNA reads TGTGCCAGCAGCAGTTACCTTCAACAGGGCGCCGAAGCTTTCTTT.

This chain links TRBV6-1 with TRBJ2-2, with a weak D call TRBD1 (7 bases). CDR1 and CDR2 from the germline V gene are MNHNS and SASEGT. Trimming removed 1 base at V and 4 bases at J, with 13 bases between. The CDR3 totals 16 residues. In nucleotides, the CDR3 is TGTGCCAGCAGTGAAGAGGCAGGGGGAGGCACCGGGGAGCTGTTTTTT. This gives the protein CASSEEAGGGTGELFF.

V usage is TRBV9 and J usage is TRBJ1-2; weak D call: TRBD1 (6 bases). Germline assignment: CDR1 SGDLS and CDR2 YYNGEE. The V gene lost 0 bases and the J gene lost 7 bases, with 22 bases spanning the gap. This CDR3 is built from 17 residues. The CDR3 nucleotides read TGTGCCAGCAGCGTAGCTGCCCCTCTCAGGGGAACTAGTGGCTACACCTTC. Encoded protein: CASSVAAPLRGTSGYTF.

The chain carries TRBV24-1 and TRBJ2-1; 7 nucleotides agree with TRBD2. The length of the CDR3 is 15 residues. Germline lookup yields CDR1 KGHDR and CDR2 SFDVKD. J lost 10 bases, V lost 4 bases, and 12 bases had no gene match. The CDR3 DNA reads as TGTGCCACCAGTGAGGAGCGGGATGGGCGTCGGGAGCAGTTCTTC. It translates to CATSEERDGRREQFF.

J is TRBJ1-2 and V is TRBV9; D gene uncertain. V was pared by 2 bases and J by 7 bases, with 12 bases between. The CDR3 sequence is 13 residues long. Per the germline V gene, CDR1 is SGDLS and CDR2 is YYNGEE. For the CDR3, the DNA is TGTGCCAGCAGCGTCGGTGCCCTCTCTGGCTACACCTTC. It is translated as CASSVGALSGYTF.

This clone was seen only once. This chain uses TRBV28 with TRBJ2-7; 10 bases are a match to TRBD1. In germline, CDR1 is MDHEN, CDR2 SYDVKM. The CDR3 runs 15 residues. J was trimmed by 4 bases and V by 3 bases; bases with no gene match: 6. The CDR3 DNA reads as TGTGCCAGCAGTTTTAGGGACAGGGGTTTATACGAGCAGTACTTC. Amino acids: CASSFRDRGLYEQYF.

The chain recombines TRBV11-2 with TRBJ2-7; no reliable D call. Germline-derived CDR1 and CDR2 are SGHAT and FQNNGV. The CDR3 runs to 18 residues. V lost 2 bases to trimming and J lost 3 bases, with 23 bases between them. The CDR3 sequence: CASSLLGGQGGAYYEQYF. The CDR3 DNA is TGTGCCAGCAGCTTATTGGGTGGTCAAGGTGGAGCGTACTACGAGCAGTACTTC.

V is TRBV18 and J is TRBJ2-3; 7 bases align to TRBD1. The CDR3 extends over 15 amino acids. CDR1 and CDR2 from the germline V gene are KGHSH and LQKENI. V lost 4 bases, J lost 3 bases, and 7 bases stayed unmatched. CDR3 amino acids: CASSRDKQGTDTQYF. The CDR3 DNA sequence: TGTGCCAGCTCACGGGATAAACAGGGGACAGATACGCAGTATTTT.

The chain combines TRBV5-8 with TRBJ1-5, with D tentatively TRBD1 (6 bases). V lost 0 bases, J lost 3 bases, and 10 bases lay in between. The germline gives CDR1 SGHTS, CDR2 YDEGEE. The CDR3 totals 15 residues. The CDR3 is CASSLGDNLNQPQHF. As DNA, the CDR3 is TGTGCCAGCAGCTTGGGGGACAACCTCAATCAGCCCCAGCATTTT.

This clone came up a few times. The CDR3 is CASSSQGTQYF. The CDR3 DNA reads as TGTGCCAGCAGTTCACAGGGCACGCAGTACTTC. The chain combines TRBV28 with TRBJ2-7, with TRBD1 as a possible D gene (6 bases). There are 11 residues in the CDR3. Germline CDR1 reads MDHEN; CDR2 reads SYDVKM. Trimming took off 4 bases at V and 9 bases at J, with 10 bases between the two ends.

The CDR3 DNA is TGTGCCAGCAGCCCGCGTTCCTACGAGCAGTACTTC. This gives the protein CASSPRSYEQYF. V and J are TRBV7-2 and TRBJ2-7; D gene unclear. The CDR3 spans 12 residues. V lost 5 bases and J 1 base, leaving 6 bases between the germline ends. The germline V gene has CDR1 SGHTA and CDR2 FQGNSA.

The CDR3 nucleotides read TGTGCCAGCAGCCCCACCGGGACAGGGGCAGATACGCAGTATTTT. It encodes CASSPTGTGADTQYF. V and J are TRBV27 and TRBJ2-3; 10 nucleotides agree with TRBD1. The CDR3 loop spans 15 amino acids. CDR1 is MNHEY and CDR2 is SMNVEV in the germline V gene (reference sequence). V lost 6 bases to trimming and J lost 4 bases; unmatched junction nucleotides: 7.

This rearrangement joins TRBV28 to TRBJ2-5; 10 nucleotides agree with TRBD2. This CDR3 contains 12 residues. Trimming removed 7 bases from V and 7 bases from J; junction bases left unmatched: 3. Germline V lookup: CDR1 MDHEN, CDR2 SYDVKM. CDR3 bases: TGTGCCAGCACTAGCGGGAGTGTGACCCAGTACTTC. Residues: CASTSGSVTQYF.

This rearrangement joins TRBV5-6 to TRBJ1-1, with 7 bases fitting TRBD1. This CDR3 region has 15 residues. Germline V CDR1 and CDR2: SGHDT, YYEEEE. J gave up 5 bases and V 4 bases, and 11 bases lay outside the gene matches. Here the CDR3 reads CASSPIKTGKTEAFF. The DNA for the CDR3 is TGTGCCAGCAGCCCTATTAAGACAGGGAAAACTGAAGCTTTCTTT. The complete variable domain, with remaining parts taken from reference TRBV5-6 and TRBJ1-1, reads DAGVTQSPTHLIKTRGQQVTLRCSPKSGHDTVSWYQQALGQGPQFIFQYYEEEERQRGNFPDRFSGHQFPNYSSELNVNALLLGDSALYLCASSPIKTGKTEAFFGQGTRLTVV.

The genes are TRBV7-2 and TRBJ2-7, with D maybe TRBD1 (5 bases). V lost 6 bases to trimming and J lost 2 bases, with 17 bases between them. The CDR3 has 15 amino acids. Germline-derived CDR1 and CDR2 are SGHTA and FQGNSA. CDR3 nucleotides: TGTGCCAGCAGTCGTGTGTTCACGACAGCCTACGAGCAGTACTTC. Translated: CASSRVFTTAYEQYF.